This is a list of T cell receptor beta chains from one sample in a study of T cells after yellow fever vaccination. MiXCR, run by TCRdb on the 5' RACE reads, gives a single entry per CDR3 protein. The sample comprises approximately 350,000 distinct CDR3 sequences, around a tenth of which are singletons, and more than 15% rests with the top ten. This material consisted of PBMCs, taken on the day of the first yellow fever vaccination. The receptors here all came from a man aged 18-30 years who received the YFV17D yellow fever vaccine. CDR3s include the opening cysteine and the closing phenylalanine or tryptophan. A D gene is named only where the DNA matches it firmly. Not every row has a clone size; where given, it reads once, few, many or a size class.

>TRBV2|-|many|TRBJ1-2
CASKDYGYTF
TGTGCCTCCAAGGACTATGGCTACACCTTC
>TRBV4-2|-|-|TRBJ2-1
CASSQVYPSLGEQFF
TGTGCCAGCAGCCAAGTCTATCCTAGTTTGGGTGAGCAGTTCTTC
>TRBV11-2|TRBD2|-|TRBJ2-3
CASSLIPRAGGTDTQYF
TGTGCCAGCAGCTTAATCCCCAGAGCGGGGGGCACAGATACGCAGTATTTT
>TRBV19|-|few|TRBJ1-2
CASSMYARTGYTF
TGTGCCAGTAGTATGTACGCCAGGACGGGATACACCTTC
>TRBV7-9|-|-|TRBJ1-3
CASSTSRRGGNTIYF
TGTGCCAGCAGTACCTCGCGAAGGGGCGGAAACACCATATATTTT
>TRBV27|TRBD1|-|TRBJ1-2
CASSRKGTGNGYTF
TGTGCCAGCAGCCGAAAGGGGACAGGGAATGGCTACACCTTC
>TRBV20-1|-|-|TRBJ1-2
CSAQQGGDGYTF
TGCAGTGCTCAACAGGGCGGCGATGGCTACACCTTC
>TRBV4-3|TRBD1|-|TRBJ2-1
CASSQGLQTGSPNEQFF
TGCGCCAGCAGCCAAGGCCTACAGACAGGGAGTCCCAATGAGCAGTTCTTC
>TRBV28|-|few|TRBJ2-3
CASSQPVTDTQYF
TGTGCCAGCAGCCAACCGGTCACAGATACGCAGTATTTT
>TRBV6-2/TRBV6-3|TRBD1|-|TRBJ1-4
CASSYEGAGGGKLFF
TGTGCCAGCAGTTACGAGGGGGCCGGCGGCGGAAAACTGTTTTTT
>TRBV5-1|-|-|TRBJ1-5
CASSCYTEPQHF
TGCGCCAGCAGCTGTTACACGGAGCCCCAGCATTTT
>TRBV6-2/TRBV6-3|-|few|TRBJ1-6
CASSYLGPMESPLHF
TGTGCCAGCAGTTACTTGGGACCGATGGAGTCACCCCTCCACTTT
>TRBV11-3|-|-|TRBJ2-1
CASSGGPGPYNEQFF
TGTGCCAGCAGCGGGGGACCGGGGCCTTACAATGAGCAGTTCTTC
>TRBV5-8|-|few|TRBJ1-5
CASSLMGSRNQPQHF
TGTGCCAGCAGCTTGATGGGATCACGCAATCAGCCCCAGCATTTT
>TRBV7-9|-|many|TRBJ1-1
CASSSMNTEAFF
TGTGCCAGCAGCTCGATGAACACTGAAGCTTTCTTT
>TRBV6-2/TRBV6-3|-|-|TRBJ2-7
CASSYFHEQYF
TGTGCCAGCAGTTACTTCCACGAGCAGTACTTC
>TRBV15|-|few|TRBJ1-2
CATRGVLAVDANYGYTF
TGTGCCACCAGGGGCGTTTTGGCCGTCGATGCTAACTATGGCTACACCTTC
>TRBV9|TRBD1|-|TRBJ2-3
CASSVGTGATDTQYF
TGTGCCAGCAGCGTAGGGACAGGGGCCACAGATACGCAGTATTTT
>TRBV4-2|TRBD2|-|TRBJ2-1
CASSSPKGGGGSRVKQFF
TGTGCCAGCAGCTCACCGAAGGGTGGCGGGGGGTCAAGGGTGAAGCAGTTCTTC
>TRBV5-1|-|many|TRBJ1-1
CATSDGLNTEAFF
TGCGCCACTTCGGACGGACTGAACACTGAAGCTTTCTTT
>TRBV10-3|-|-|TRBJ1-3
CAILDRSSGNTIYF
TGTGCCATCCTGGACAGATCCTCTGGAAACACCATATATTTT
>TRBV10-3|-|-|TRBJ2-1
CAFSSVDGGAIYNEQFF
TGTGCCTTCAGTAGCGTCGATGGGGGCGCAATCTACAATGAGCAGTTCTTC
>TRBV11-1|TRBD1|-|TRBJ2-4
CASSSRFPGQTDPLAKNIQYF
TGTGCCAGCAGCTCGCGGTTTCCGGGACAGACGGACCCTTTAGCCAAAAACATTCAGTACTTC
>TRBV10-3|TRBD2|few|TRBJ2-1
CATGLAGVTNEQFF
TGTGCCACCGGACTAGCGGGGGTTACCAATGAGCAGTTCTTC
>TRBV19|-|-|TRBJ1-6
CASSMRASPLHF
TGTGCCAGTAGTATGAGGGCTTCACCCCTCCACTTT
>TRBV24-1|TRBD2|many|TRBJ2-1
CATSDPADGLAGGSEQFF
TGTGCCACCAGTGACCCTGCAGACGGACTAGCGGGGGGGAGTGAGCAGTTCTTC
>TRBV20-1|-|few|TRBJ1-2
CSAPDLLSYGYTF
TGCAGTGCTCCCGATTTGTTGTCCTATGGCTACACCTTC
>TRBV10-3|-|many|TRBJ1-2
CAIRPTEGSYTF
TGTGCCATCAGGCCGACAGAGGGAAGCTACACCTTC
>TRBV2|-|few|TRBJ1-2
CASSEVVANYGYTF
TGTGCCAGCAGTGAAGTGGTGGCTAACTATGGCTACACCTTC
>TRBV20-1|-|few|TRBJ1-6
CSAPTRVYNSPLHF
TGCAGTGCCCCCACTAGGGTCTATAATTCACCCCTCCACTTT
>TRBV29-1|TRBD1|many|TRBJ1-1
CSVEWDRVHTEAFF
TGCAGCGTTGAGTGGGACAGGGTCCACACTGAAGCTTTCTTT
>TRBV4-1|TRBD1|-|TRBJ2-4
CASSPGTGGLYIQYF
TGCGCCAGCAGCCCCGGGACAGGGGGCCTATACATTCAGTACTTC
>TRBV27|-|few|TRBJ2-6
CASSFGGANVLTF
TGTGCCAGCAGTTTCGGTGGGGCCAACGTCCTGACTTTC
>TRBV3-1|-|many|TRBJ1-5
CASSPGVNSNQPQHF
TGTGCCAGCAGCCCGGGAGTGAATAGCAATCAGCCCCAGCATTTT
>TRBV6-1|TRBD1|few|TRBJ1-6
CASSLRDRALGTLHF
TGTGCCAGCAGTCTCCGGGACAGGGCACTTGGGACCCTCCACTTT
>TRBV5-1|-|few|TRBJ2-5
CASSLAGSRDETQYF
TGCGCCAGCAGCTTAGCAGGGTCCCGGGACGAGACCCAGTACTTC